These 6 T cell receptor beta chains share one sample of origin, sequenced in a study of OX40 agonist ivuxolimab in advanced cancers. The data were produced by immunoSEQ multiplex PCR, yet TCRdb's version contains in-frame clones alone and is incomplete. The data show fewer than 45,000 clones, about three quarters seen once. Sequenced material: CD4+ or CD8+ T cells sorted from blood, taken in a trial of the OX40 agonist ivuxolimab. The receptor set was obtained from an adult with an advanced solid tumor such as melanoma, head and neck, liver or kidney cancer.

In this sample, this clone turned up a few times. The chain carries TRBV10-3 and TRBJ1-6; 8 positions match TRBD1. With 4 bases clipped from V and 7 bases from J, the junction kept 6 bases outside the gene matches. The CDR3 length is 15 residues. From germline, CDR1 is ENHRY and CDR2 SYGVKD. The CDR3 loop reads CAISGTGFGNSPLHF. The DNA of the CDR3 is TGTGCCATCAGTGGGACAGGGTTTGGGAATTCACCCCTCCACTTT.

The chain recombines TRBV6-5 with TRBJ1-5, with 11 bases matching TRBD1. Trimming cost V 0 bases and J 6 bases; bases outside gene matches: 4. Germline CDR1 MNHEY, CDR2 SVGAGI. The CDR3 spans 16 residues. The DNA for the CDR3 is TGTGCCAGCAGTTACTCGAGGGACAGGGGGTCTCAGCCCCAGCATTTT. Translation gives CASSYSRDRGSQPQHF.

V and J are TRBV5-1 and TRBJ1-3, with 7 bases matching TRBD1. The CDR3 loop spans 15 amino acids. Germline loops: CDR1 SGHRS, CDR2 YFSETQ. Losses at the gene ends were 4 bases for V and 0 bases for J; bases not matched to a gene: 4. CDR3 in amino acids: CASSERTGSGNTIYF. For the CDR3, the DNA is TGCGCCAGCAGCGAACGGACAGGCTCTGGAAACACCATATATTTT. The complete variable domain, with remaining parts taken from reference TRBV5-1 and TRBJ1-3, reads KAGVTQTPRYLIKTRGQQVTLSCSPISGHRSVSWYQQTPGQGLQFLFEYFSETQRNKGNFPGRFSGRQFSNSRSEMNVSTLELGDSALYLCASSERTGSGNTIYFGEGSWLTVV.

The chain uses TRBV28 and TRBJ1-4, with 9 positions matching TRBD1. CDR1 is MDHEN and CDR2 is SYDVKM in the germline V gene. CDR3 length equals 14 residues. The J segment lost 8 bases and the V segment lost 3 bases, leaving 4 bases of the junction unmatched. For the CDR3, the DNA is TGTGCCAGCAGTTTCACAGGGGGCGGGGAAAAACTGTTTTTT. Protein product: CASSFTGGGEKLFF.

Remarks on this clone: Sequence at one end of the junction differs from germline and may be a read error. The same CDR3 also results from other DNA sequences found in this sample. The rearrangement joins TRBV11-3 to TRBJ2-5; 8 nucleotides agree with TRBD1. The CDR3 totals 13 residues. Germline V lookup: CDR1 SGHNT, CDR2 YENEEA. CDR3 sequence reads: CASSPDREETQYF. The CDR3 DNA follows: TGTGCTAGCAGCCCGGACAGGGAAGAGACCCAGTACTTC.

The gene calls are TRBV18 and TRBJ1-1; D is undetermined. V lost 5 bases to trimming and J lost 0 bases, with 10 bases between them. CDR3 length equals 14 residues. In germline, CDR1 is KGHSH, CDR2 LQKENI. For the CDR3, the DNA is TGTGCCAGCTCAGGAGACTCCATGAACACTGAAGCTTTCTTT. Residues: CASSGDSMNTEAFF.